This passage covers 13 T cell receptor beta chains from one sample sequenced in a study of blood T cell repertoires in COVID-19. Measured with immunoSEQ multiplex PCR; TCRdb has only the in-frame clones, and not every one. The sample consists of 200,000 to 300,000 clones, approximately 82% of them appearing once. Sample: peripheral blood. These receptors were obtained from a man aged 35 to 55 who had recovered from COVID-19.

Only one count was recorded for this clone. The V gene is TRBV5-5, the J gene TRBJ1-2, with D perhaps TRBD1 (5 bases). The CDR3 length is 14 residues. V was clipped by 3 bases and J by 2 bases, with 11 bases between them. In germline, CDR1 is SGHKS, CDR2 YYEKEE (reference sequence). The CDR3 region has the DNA TGTGCCAGCAGCTGGACACGATCGAACTATGGCTACACCTTC. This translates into CASSWTRSNYGYTF.

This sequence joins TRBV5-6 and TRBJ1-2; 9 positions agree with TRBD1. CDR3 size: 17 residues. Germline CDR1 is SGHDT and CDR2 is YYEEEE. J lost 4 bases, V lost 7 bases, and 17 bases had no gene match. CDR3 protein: CASASTGQGPHPYGYTF. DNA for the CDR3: TGTGCCAGCGCATCAACGGGACAGGGCCCACACCCCTATGGCTACACCTTC. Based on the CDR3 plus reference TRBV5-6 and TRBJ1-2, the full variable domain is DAGVTQSPTHLIKTRGQQVTLRCSPKSGHDTVSWYQQALGQGPQFIFQYYEEEERQRGNFPDRFSGHQFPNYSSELNVNALLLGDSALYLCASASTGQGPHPYGYTFGSGTRLTVV.

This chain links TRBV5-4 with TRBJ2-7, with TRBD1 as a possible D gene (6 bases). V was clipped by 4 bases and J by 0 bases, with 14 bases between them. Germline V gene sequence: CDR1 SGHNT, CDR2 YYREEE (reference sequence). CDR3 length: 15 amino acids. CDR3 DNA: TGTGCCAGCAGCACTAACAGGGTCAGCTCCTACGAGCAGTACTTC. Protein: CASSTNRVSSYEQYF.

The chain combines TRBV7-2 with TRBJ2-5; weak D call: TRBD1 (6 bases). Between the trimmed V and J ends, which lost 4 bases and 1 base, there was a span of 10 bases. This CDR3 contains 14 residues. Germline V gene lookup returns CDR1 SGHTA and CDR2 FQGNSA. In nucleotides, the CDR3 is TGTGCCAGCAGCTACAGGGCCGTCCAAGAGACCCAGTACTTC. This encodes CASSYRAVQETQYF.

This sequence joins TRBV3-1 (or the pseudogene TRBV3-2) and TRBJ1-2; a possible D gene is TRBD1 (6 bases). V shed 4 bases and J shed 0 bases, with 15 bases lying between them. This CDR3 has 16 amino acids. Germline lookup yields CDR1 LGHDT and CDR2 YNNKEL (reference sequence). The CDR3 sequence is CASSRTASVPNYGYTF. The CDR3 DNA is TGTGCCAGCAGCCGGACAGCTTCGGTACCTAACTATGGCTACACCTTC.

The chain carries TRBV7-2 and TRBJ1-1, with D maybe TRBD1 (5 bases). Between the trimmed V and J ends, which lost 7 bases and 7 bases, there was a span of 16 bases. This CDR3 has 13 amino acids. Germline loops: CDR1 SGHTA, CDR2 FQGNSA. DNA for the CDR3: TGTGCCAGCACTCCCTTCCCGGGGGGTGAAGCTTTCTTT. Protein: CASTPFPGGEAFF.

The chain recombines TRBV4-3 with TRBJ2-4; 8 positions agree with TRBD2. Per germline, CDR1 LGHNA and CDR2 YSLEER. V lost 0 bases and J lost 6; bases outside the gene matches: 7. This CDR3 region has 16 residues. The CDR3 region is CASSQDGPGGTNIQYF. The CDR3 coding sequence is TGCGCCAGCAGCCAAGATGGCCCGGGGGGGACAAACATTCAGTACTTC.

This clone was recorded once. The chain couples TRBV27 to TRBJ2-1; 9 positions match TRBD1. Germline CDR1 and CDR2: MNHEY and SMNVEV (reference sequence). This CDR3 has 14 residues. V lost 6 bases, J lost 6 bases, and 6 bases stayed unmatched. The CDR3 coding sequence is TGTGCCAGCAGCAAACAGGGGGCAAGCAATGAGCAGTTCTTC. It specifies CASSKQGASNEQFF.

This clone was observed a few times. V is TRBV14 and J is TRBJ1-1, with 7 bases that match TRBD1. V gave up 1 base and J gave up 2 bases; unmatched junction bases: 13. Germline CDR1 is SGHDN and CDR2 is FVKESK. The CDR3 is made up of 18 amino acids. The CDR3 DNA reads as TGTGCCAGCAGCCAAGTTGGCAAACAGGGGAAAATTAACACTGAAGCTTTCTTT. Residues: CASSQVGKQGKINTEAFF.

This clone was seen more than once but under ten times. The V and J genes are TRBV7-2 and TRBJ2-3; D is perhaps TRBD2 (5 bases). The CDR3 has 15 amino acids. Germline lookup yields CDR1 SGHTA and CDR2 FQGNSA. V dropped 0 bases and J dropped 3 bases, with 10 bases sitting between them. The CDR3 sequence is CASSLATGWTDTQYF. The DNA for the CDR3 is TGTGCCAGCAGCTTAGCGACGGGGTGGACAGATACGCAGTATTTT.

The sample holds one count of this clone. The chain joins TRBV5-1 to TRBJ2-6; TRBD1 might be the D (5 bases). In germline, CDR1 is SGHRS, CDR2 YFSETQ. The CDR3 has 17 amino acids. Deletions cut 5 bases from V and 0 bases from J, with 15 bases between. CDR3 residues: CASSPQVGSSGANVLTF. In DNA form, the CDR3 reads TGCGCCAGCAGTCCACAGGTTGGAAGCTCTGGGGCCAACGTCCTGACTTTC.

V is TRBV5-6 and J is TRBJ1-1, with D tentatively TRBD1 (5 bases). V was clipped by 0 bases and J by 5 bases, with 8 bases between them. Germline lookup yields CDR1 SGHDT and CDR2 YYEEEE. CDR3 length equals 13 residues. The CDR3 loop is CASSLARVTEAFF. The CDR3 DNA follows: TGTGCCAGCAGCTTGGCCAGGGTAACTGAAGCTTTCTTT. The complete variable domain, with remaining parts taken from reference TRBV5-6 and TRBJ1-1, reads DAGVTQSPTHLIKTRGQQVTLRCSPKSGHDTVSWYQQALGQGPQFIFQYYEEEERQRGNFPDRFSGHQFPNYSSELNVNALLLGDSALYLCASSLARVTEAFFGQGTRLTVV.

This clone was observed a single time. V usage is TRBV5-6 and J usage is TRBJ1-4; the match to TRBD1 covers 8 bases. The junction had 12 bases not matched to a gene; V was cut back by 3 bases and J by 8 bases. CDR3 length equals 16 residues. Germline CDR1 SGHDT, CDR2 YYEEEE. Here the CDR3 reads CASSSSRGPGLEKLFF. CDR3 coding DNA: TGTGCCAGCAGCTCCTCCAGGGGGCCGGGATTAGAAAAACTGTTTTTT.